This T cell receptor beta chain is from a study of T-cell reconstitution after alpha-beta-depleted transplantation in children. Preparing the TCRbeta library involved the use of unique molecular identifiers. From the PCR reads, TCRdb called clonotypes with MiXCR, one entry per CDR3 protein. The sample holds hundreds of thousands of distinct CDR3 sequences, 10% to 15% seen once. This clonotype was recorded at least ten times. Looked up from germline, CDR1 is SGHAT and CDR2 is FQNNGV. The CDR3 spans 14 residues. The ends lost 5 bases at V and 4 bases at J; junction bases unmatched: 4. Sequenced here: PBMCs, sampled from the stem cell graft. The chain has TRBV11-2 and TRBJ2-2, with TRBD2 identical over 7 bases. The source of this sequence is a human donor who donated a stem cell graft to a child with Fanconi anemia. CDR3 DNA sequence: TGTGCCAGCAGCCTACGGACTAGCACCGGGGAGCTGTTTTTT. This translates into CASSLRTSTGELFF.